This T cell receptor beta chain was sequenced in a study of cytomegalovirus exposure and HLA in healthy donors. Study background: Across a few hundred genotyped donors, 65% to 90% landed in the Caucasian-associated ancestry cluster.

V was trimmed by 4 bases and J by 4 bases, leaving 24 bases between them. CDR3 length: 17 residues. CDR1 and CDR2 from the germline V gene are SGHKS and YYEKEE (reference sequence). The PCR ran on 60 Vbeta and 13 Jbeta primers. TCRdb's copy holds only in-frame clones and misses some; the assay was immunoSEQ multiplex PCR. The sample shows 150,000 to 200,000 clones, 65% to 85% of them seen only once. Concerning this clone: The antigen remains undetermined.

General study points: Later findings reportedly placed an Asian-associated ancestry cluster below the approximately 670-donor mean for N-insertions. In terms of immune exposure information, only CMV serostatus was available.

This rearrangement joins TRBV5-5 to TRBJ2-7; D might be TRBD2 (6 bases). The source is a man between 18 and 29 years old in good health and CMV-seronegative. The sequencing sample was made of PBMCs. The CDR3 protein is CASSPELWTGVGYEQYF. Written as DNA, the CDR3 is TGTGCCAGCAGCCCAGAACTTTGGACGGGGGTCGGGTACGAGCAGTACTTC.